The 21 T cell receptor beta chains given below trace back to one sample, sequenced in a study of shared clonotypes between healthy human individuals. Here immunoSEQ multiplex PCR was the method, and the copy in TCRdb shows in-frame clones only, minus some. In the table there are hundreds of thousands of clones, almost 97% of which are singletons. Sequenced: naive CD4+ T cells sorted from blood. Described subset: CD45RA+ positively selected. The receptors were sampled from a woman aged 25 to 39 in good health.

The chain is built from TRBV6-5 and TRBJ1-2; D is uncertain. Germline lookup yields CDR1 MNHEY and CDR2 SVGAGI. Trimming stripped 8 bases from V and 5 bases from J, with 9 bases between. CDR3 length equals 11 residues. Here the CDR3 reads CASWAGYGYTF. The CDR3 region has the DNA TGTGCCAGCTGGGCCGGTTATGGCTACACCTTC.

The chain employs TRBV25-1 and TRBJ1-4; TRBD1 matches at 9 bases. V was pared by 2 bases and J by 8 bases, with 15 bases of the junction left unmatched. The germline gives CDR1 MGHDK, CDR2 SYGVNS. The CDR3 length is 18 residues. The CDR3 nucleotides read TGTGCCAGCAGTGAAGCCGGGACAGGGACTCCTCGGGGGGAAAAACTGTTTTTT. This sequence encodes CASSEAGTGTPRGEKLFF.

This chain connects TRBV2 to TRBJ1-5; D unresolved. Between the trimmed V and J ends, which lost 8 bases and 7 bases, there was a span of 18 bases. Germline lookup yields CDR1 SNHLY and CDR2 FYNNEI. The CDR3 has 14 amino acids. The CDR3 protein is CASRKVPTFQPQHF. CDR3 nucleotide sequence: TGTGCCAGCCGGAAGGTCCCCACATTCCAGCCCCAGCATTTT.

The rearrangement links TRBV7-2 to TRBJ1-1, with D possibly matching TRBD1 (5 bases). The V gene's germline CDR1 is SGHTA and CDR2 FQGNSA. V was cut by 4 bases and J by 5 bases, with 11 bases left in between. The CDR3 sequence is 13 residues long. CDR3 loop: CASSSSGLTEAFF. CDR3 DNA sequence: TGTGCCAGCAGCTCCTCAGGGTTAACTGAAGCTTTCTTT.

V and J are TRBV19 and TRBJ2-5; 9 positions agree with TRBD2. CDR3 length: 15 amino acids. Per the germline V gene, CDR1 is LNHDA and CDR2 is SQIVND (reference sequence). The ends lost 1 base at V and 5 bases at J; junction bases unmatched: 5. CDR3 nucleotides: TGTGCCAGTAGTATAGTAGCGGGAGATGGTGAGACCCAGTACTTC. This translates into CASSIVAGDGETQYF.

This clone appeared once. One end of the junction varies from germline; a read error may be responsible. DNA of the CDR3: TGTGCCAGCGGTCGTTCGGGAACCGTCGTCTTC. It yields the protein CASGRSGTVVF. This chain links TRBV2 with TRBJ2-1; weak D call: TRBD2 (5 bases). The CDR3 has 11 residues. The V gene's germline CDR1 is SNHLY and CDR2 FYNNEI.

The chain links TRBV4-1 to TRBJ2-1; TRBD2 matches at 9 bases. The CDR3 spans 16 residues. Losses at the gene ends were 2 bases for V and 6 bases for J; bases not matched to a gene: 8. The germline CDR1 and CDR2 sequences are MGHRA and YSYEKL. This CDR3 reads CASSQPGTSLVNEQFF. The CDR3 region has the DNA TGCGCCAGCAGCCAACCCGGGACTAGCTTGGTCAATGAGCAGTTCTTC.

The chain combines TRBV6-5 with TRBJ2-7; no clear D gene. The length of the CDR3 is 12 residues. Germline V CDR1 and CDR2: MNHEY, SVGAGI. V was pared by 6 bases and J by 6 bases, with 12 bases between. CDR3 DNA sequence: TGTGCCAGCAGCCACCCCCCGGGCGAGCAGTACTTC. Its protein is CASSHPPGEQYF.

This chain links TRBV13 with TRBJ2-5; 7 positions match TRBD2. The J call is doubtful: the DNA matches TRBJ2-7 better. Germline V gene lookup returns CDR1 PRHDT and CDR2 FYEKMQ (reference sequence). CDR3 length: 15 residues. For the CDR3, the DNA is TGTGCCAGCAGCTTACACCTAGCGGCTAGGGACGAGCAGTACTTC. It yields the protein CASSLHLAARDEQYF.

The rearrangement uses TRBV6-9 and TRBJ2-2, with a weak D call TRBD1 (7 bases). The germline V gene encodes CDR1 MNHGY and CDR2 SVAAGI. Trimming removed 6 bases at V and 4 bases at J, with 12 bases between. The CDR3 totals 14 residues. CDR3 sequence: CASSTQGGTGELFF. The CDR3, as DNA: TGTGCCAGCAGCACCCAGGGGGGCACCGGGGAGCTGTTTTTT.

The chain is built from TRBV5-1 and TRBJ1-1; 7 bases align to TRBD1. This CDR3 spans 16 amino acids. The germline gives CDR1 SGHRS, CDR2 YFSETQ. V trimming: 4 bases; J trimming: 4 bases; junction bases outside the gene matches: 13. DNA of the CDR3: TGCGCCAGCAGCCCCCGACAGGGCAACCTTCGCACTGAAGCTTTCTTT. Residues: CASSPRQGNLRTEAFF.

In regard to this clone: This sample also contains other DNA sequences that code for the same CDR3. The chain has TRBV15 and TRBJ1-5, with a tentative D call TRBD1 (5 bases). This CDR3 contains 14 residues. Trimming shortened V by 0 bases and J by 2 bases, and 5 bases separated the two germline ends. Germline-derived CDR1 and CDR2 are LNHNV and YYDKDF (reference sequence). CDR3 sequence (DNA): TGTGCCACCAGCAGAGACAGGGGCAATCAGCCCCAGCATTTT. Amino acids: CATSRDRGNQPQHF. Using reference TRBV15 and TRBJ1-5 for the parts outside the CDR3, the full variable domain is DAMVIQNPRYQVTQFGKPVTLSCSQTLNHNVMYWYQQKSSQAPKLLFHYYDKDFNNEADTPDNFQSRRPNTSFCFLDIRSPGLGDTAMYLCATSRDRGNQPQHFGDGTRLSIL.

The chain employs TRBV4-2 and TRBJ2-5, with 8 bases lining up with TRBD2. The DNA end is a closer match to TRBJ2-7, so the J assignment may be wrong. The CDR3 runs to 16 residues. Germline V gives CDR1 LGHNA, CDR2 YNFKEQ. The CDR3 region is CASSQAGTSEVYEQYF. DNA of the CDR3: TGTGCCAGCAGCCAGGCCGGGACTAGTGAAGTCTACGAGCAGTACTTC.

This sequence joins TRBV2 and TRBJ2-7; 9 bases fit TRBD2. V shed 4 bases and J 0 bases; nucleotides not matched to a gene: 4. This CDR3 is 15 amino acids long. Germline values: CDR1 SNHLY, CDR2 FYNNEI. The CDR3 coding sequence is TGTGCCAGCAGTGGTGCGGGAGGGGTCTCCTACGAGCAGTACTTC. Translating gives CASSGAGGVSYEQYF.

J is TRBJ2-1 and V is TRBV11-2, with 9 positions matching TRBD1. The V gene end was trimmed by 1 base and the J gene end by 7 bases; junction bases not matched to a gene: 8. The CDR3 is made up of 16 amino acids. The germline CDR1 and CDR2 sequences are SGHAT and FQNNGV. DNA of the CDR3: TGTGCCAGCAGCTTAGGGTTCGGACAGGGGATGAATGAGCAGTTCTTC. Translation: CASSLGFGQGMNEQFF.

The chain couples TRBV27 to TRBJ1-1; D unresolved. The CDR3 has 12 amino acids. Trimming cost V 5 bases and J 5 bases, with 9 bases left between them. Germline V gene sequence: CDR1 MNHEY, CDR2 SMNVEV (reference sequence). In DNA form, the CDR3 reads TGTGCCAGCAGTAAGGGCGCAACTGAAGCTTTCTTT. Residues: CASSKGATEAFF.

The CDR3 is CASSTGSSREKLFF. CDR3 in DNA: TGCGCCAGCAGCACAGGGAGCAGTAGGGAAAAACTGTTTTTT. V usage is TRBV5-1 and J usage is TRBJ1-4, with a tentative D call TRBD1 (6 bases). Trimming pared 4 bases from V and 8 bases from J, leaving 15 bases between. The CDR3 totals 14 residues. The V gene's germline CDR1 is SGHRS and CDR2 YFSETQ.

The sample holds one count of this clone. This rearrangement joins TRBV27 to TRBJ2-7; a possible D gene is TRBD2 (5 bases). V shed 8 bases and J shed 1 base, with 18 bases lying between them. The CDR3 has 15 amino acids. Germline CDR1 is MNHEY and CDR2 is SMNVEV (reference sequence). CDR3 bases: TGTGCCAGCTCTCCCGGGCCCAGGAGGTCCTACGAGCAGTACTTC. This gives the protein CASSPGPRRSYEQYF.

This clone was recorded once. J is TRBJ1-1 and V is TRBV30; D is ambiguous. Germline V lookup: CDR1 GTSNPN, CDR2 SVGIG (reference sequence). Trimming took 3 bases from V and 5 from J, leaving 16 bases between them. This CDR3 has 14 amino acids. The CDR3 nucleotides read TGTGCCTGGAGCCCCCTCCACTCGAGAACTGAAGCTTTCTTT. This sequence encodes CAWSPLHSRTEAFF.

The J gene is TRBJ2-1, the V gene TRBV7-9; 7 bases are shared with TRBD2. Per germline, CDR1 SEHNR and CDR2 FQNEAQ (reference sequence). This CDR3 comprises 16 residues. V dropped 3 bases and J dropped 4; count of bases not matched to a gene: 9. CDR3 bases: TGTGCCAGCAGCTTCAGGGCGGGAGTCGGATACAATGAGCAGTTCTTC. Translation gives CASSFRAGVGYNEQFF.

This clone occurred once. The J gene is TRBJ2-2, the V gene TRBV5-1; the match to TRBD1 covers 9 bases. Losses at the gene ends were 4 bases for V and 1 base for J; bases not matched to a gene: 5. This CDR3 spans 16 amino acids. The germline CDR1 and CDR2 sequences are SGHRS and YFSETQ. The CDR3 DNA follows: TGCGCCAGCAGCCGGGGACAGGGCGTGAACACCGGGGAGCTGTTTTTT. This codes for CASSRGQGVNTGELFF. The variable domain in full, completed from reference TRBV5-1 and TRBJ2-2, reads KAGVTQTPRYLIKTRGQQVTLSCSPISGHRSVSWYQQTPGQGLQFLFEYFSETQRNKGNFPGRFSGRQFSNSRSEMNVSTLELGDSALYLCASSRGQGVNTGELFFGEGSRLTVL.